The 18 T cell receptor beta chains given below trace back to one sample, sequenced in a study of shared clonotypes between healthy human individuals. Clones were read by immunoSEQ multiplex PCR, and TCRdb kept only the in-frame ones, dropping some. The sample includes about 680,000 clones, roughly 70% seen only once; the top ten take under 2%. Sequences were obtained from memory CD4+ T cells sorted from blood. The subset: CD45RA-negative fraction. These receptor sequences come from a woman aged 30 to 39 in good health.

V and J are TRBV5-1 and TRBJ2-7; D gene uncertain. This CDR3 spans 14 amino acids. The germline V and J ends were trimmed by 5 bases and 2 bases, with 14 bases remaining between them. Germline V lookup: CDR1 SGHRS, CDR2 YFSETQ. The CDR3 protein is CASRPAGTAYEQYF. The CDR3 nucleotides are TGCGCCAGCAGGCCCGCAGGAACCGCCTACGAGCAGTACTTC. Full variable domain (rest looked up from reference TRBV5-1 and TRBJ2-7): KAGVTQTPRYLIKTRGQQVTLSCSPISGHRSVSWYQQTPGQGLQFLFEYFSETQRNKGNFPGRFSGRQFSNSRSEMNVSTLELGDSALYLCASRPAGTAYEQYFGPGTRLTVT.

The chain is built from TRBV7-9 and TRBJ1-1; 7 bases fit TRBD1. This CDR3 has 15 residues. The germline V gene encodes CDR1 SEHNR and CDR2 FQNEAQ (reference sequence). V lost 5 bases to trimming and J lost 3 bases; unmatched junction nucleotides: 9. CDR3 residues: CASSRGGRADTEAFF. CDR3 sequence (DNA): TGTGCCAGCAGCCGAGGGGGCAGGGCGGACACTGAAGCTTTCTTT.

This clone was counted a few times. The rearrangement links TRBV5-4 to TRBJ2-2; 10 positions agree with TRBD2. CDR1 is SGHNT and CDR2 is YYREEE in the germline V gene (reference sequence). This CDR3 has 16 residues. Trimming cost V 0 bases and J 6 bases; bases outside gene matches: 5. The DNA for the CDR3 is TGTGCCAGCAGCTTGGTGCCTAGCGGGAGCTCCGGGGAGCTGTTTTTT. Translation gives CASSLVPSGSSGELFF. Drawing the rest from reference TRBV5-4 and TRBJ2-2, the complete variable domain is ETGVTQSPTHLIKTRGQQVTLRCSSQSGHNTVSWYQQALGQGPQFIFQYYREEENGRGNFPPRFSGLQFPNYSSELNVNALELDDSALYLCASSLVPSGSSGELFFGEGSRLTVL.

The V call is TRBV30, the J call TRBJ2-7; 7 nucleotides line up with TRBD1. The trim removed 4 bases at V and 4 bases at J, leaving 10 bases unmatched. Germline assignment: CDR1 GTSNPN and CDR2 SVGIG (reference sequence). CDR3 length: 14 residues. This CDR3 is CAWMPPGQKYEQYF. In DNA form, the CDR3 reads TGTGCCTGGATGCCCCCGGGACAGAAATACGAGCAGTACTTC. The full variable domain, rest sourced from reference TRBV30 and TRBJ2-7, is SQTIHQWPATLVQPVGSPLSLECTVEGTSNPNLYWYRQAAGRGLQLLFYSVGIGQISSEVPQNLSASRPQDRQFILSSKKLLLSDSGFYLCAWMPPGQKYEQYFGPGTRLTVT.

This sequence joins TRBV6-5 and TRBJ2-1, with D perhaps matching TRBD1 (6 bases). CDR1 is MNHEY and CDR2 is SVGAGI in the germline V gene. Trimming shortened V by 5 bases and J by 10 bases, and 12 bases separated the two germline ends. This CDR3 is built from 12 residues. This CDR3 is CASSLQGYEQFF. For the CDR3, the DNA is TGTGCCAGCAGTCTACAGGGATACGAGCAGTTCTTC.

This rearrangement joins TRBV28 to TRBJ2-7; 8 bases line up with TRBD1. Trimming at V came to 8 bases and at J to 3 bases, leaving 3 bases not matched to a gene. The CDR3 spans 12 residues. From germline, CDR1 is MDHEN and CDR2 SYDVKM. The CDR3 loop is CASADRVYEQYF. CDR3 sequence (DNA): TGTGCCAGCGCGGACAGGGTCTACGAGCAGTACTTC.

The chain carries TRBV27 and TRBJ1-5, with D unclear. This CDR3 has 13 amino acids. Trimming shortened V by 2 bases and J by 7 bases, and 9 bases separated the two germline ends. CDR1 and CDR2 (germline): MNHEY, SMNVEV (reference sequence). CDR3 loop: CASSLLEGQPQHF. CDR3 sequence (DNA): TGTGCCAGCAGTTTACTGGAAGGACAGCCCCAGCATTTT.

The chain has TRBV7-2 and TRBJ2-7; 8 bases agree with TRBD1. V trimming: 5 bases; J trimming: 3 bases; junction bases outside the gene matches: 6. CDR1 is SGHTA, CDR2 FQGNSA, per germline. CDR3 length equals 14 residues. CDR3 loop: CASSQDRGHYEQYF. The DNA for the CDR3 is TGTGCCAGCAGCCAAGACAGGGGACACTACGAGCAGTACTTC.

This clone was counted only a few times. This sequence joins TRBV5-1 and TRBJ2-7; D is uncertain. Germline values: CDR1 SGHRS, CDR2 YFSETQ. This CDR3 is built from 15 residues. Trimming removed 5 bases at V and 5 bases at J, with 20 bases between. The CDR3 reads CASRPDGRAEDEQYF. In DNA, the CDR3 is TGCGCCAGCAGACCTGACGGACGCGCTGAGGACGAGCAGTACTTC.

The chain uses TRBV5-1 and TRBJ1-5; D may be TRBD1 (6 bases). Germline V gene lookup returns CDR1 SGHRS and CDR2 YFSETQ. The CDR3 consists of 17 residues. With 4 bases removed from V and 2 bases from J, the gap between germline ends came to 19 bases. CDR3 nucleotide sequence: TGCGCCAGCAGCCTGTACCGTAGGACAGAGGGCAATCAGCCCCAGCATTTT. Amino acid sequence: CASSLYRRTEGNQPQHF.

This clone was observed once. The CDR3 loop reads CASSFFLAVLRSGELFF. The CDR3 DNA reads as TGCGCCAGCAGCTTTTTTCTAGCGGTCCTTAGGTCCGGGGAGCTGTTTTTT. The V call is TRBV5-1, the J call TRBJ2-2, with 7 positions matching TRBD2. Germline V gene data show CDR1 as SGHRS and CDR2 as YFSETQ. The junction had 13 bases not matched to a gene; V was cut back by 2 bases and J by 6 bases. The CDR3 spans 17 residues.

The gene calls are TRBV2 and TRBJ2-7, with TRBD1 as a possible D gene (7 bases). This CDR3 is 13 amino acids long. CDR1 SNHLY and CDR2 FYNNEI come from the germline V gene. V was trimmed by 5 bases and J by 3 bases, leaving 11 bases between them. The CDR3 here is CASSTQGGYEQYF. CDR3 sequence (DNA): TGTGCCAGCAGTACCCAGGGGGGCTACGAGCAGTACTTC.

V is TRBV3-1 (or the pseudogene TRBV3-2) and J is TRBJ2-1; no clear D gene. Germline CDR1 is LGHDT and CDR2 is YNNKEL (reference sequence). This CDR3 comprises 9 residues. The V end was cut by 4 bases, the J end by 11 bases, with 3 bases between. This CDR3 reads CASSPQQFF. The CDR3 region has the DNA TGTGCCAGCAGCCCTCAGCAGTTCTTC.

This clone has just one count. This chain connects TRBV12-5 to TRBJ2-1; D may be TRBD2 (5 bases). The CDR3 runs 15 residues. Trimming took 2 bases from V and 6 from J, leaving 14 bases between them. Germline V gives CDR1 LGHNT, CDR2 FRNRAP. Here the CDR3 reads CASGLTPIRGNEQFF. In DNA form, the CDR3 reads TGTGCTAGTGGTTTGACGCCCATCCGGGGCAATGAGCAGTTCTTC.

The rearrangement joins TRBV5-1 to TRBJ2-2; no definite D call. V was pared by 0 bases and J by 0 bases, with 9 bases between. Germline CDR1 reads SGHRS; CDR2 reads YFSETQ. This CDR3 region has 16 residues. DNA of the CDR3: TGCGCCAGCAGCTTGGATGGGTTATCGAACACCGGGGAGCTGTTTTTT. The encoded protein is CASSLDGLSNTGELFF.

This CDR3 reads CASSSFVPYEQYF. The CDR3, as DNA: TGTGCCAGCAGTTCTTTCGTCCCCTACGAGCAGTACTTC. The J gene is TRBJ2-7, the V gene TRBV28; D call uncertain. This CDR3 region has 13 residues. Germline CDR1 is MDHEN and CDR2 is SYDVKM. With 4 bases removed from V and 2 bases from J, the gap between germline ends came to 9 bases.

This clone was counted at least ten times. The CDR3 sequence: CASSDQGPNTEAFF. The DNA for the CDR3 is TGTGCCAGCAGTGACCAGGGGCCGAACACTGAAGCTTTCTTT. The V and J genes are TRBV2 and TRBJ1-1; maybe TRBD1 (6 bases). Trimming shortened V by 3 bases and J by 1 base, and 9 bases separated the two germline ends. Germline V gene data show CDR1 as SNHLY and CDR2 as FYNNEI. This CDR3 is built from 14 residues.

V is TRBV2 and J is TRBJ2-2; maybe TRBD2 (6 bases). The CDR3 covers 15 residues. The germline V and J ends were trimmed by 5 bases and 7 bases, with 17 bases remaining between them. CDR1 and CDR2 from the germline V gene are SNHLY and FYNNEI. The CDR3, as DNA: TGTGCCAGCAGTCTTGCTGGCGGGAAGGACGGGGAGCTGTTTTTT. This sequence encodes CASSLAGGKDGELFF. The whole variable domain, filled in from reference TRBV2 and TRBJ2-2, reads EPEVTQTPSHQVTQMGQEVILRCVPISNHLYFYWYRQILGQKVEFLVSFYNNEISEKSEIFDDQFSVERPDGSNFTLKIRSTKLEDSAMYFCASSLAGGKDGELFFGEGSRLTVL.